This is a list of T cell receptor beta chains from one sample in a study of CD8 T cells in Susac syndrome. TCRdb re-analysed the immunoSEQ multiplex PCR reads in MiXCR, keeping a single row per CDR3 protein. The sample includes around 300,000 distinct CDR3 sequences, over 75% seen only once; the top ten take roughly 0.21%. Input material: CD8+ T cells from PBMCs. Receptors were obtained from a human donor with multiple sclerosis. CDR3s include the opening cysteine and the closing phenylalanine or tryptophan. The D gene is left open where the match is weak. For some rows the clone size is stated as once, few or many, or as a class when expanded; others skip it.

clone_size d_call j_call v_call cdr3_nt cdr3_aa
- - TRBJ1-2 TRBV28 TGTGCCAGCAGTTTTTTCCGGACAGTCACTAAAACTAACTATGGCTACACCTTC CASSFFRTVTKTNYGYTF
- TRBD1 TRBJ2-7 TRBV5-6 TGTGCCAGCAGCGTGGAGCAGGGGGTATTAAGGGAGCAGTACTTC CASSVEQGVLREQYF
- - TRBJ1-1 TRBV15 TGTGCCACCAGCACTAGGGCCGGGGACACTGAAGCTTTCTTT CATSTRAGDTEAFF
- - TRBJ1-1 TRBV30 TGTGCCTGGAGTGGGACAGACCAGATGAACACTGAAGCTTTCTTT CAWSGTDQMNTEAFF
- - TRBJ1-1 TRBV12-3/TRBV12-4 TGTGCCAGCAGTTTAGTTTATGGGGACAAAAGGACTGAAGCTTTCTTT CASSLVYGDKRTEAFF
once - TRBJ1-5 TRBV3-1 TGTGCCAGCAGCCGGGACACCCGACAGAAGGATCAGCCCCAGCATTTT CASSRDTRQKDQPQHF
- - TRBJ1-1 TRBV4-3 TGCGCCAGCAGCCTGACCCTTGGAGTAAGCGACACTGAAGCTTTCTTT CASSLTLGVSDTEAFF
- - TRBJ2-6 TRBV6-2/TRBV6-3 TGTGCCAGCAGGGTAACCGGGACTTACTTTAACTCTGGGGCCAACGTCCTGACTTTC CASRVTGTYFNSGANVLTF
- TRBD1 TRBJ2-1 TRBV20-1 TGCAGTGCCGATAACCGGGACAGGGGCTTGAATGAGCAGTTCTTC CSADNRDRGLNEQFF
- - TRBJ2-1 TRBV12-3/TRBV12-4 TGTGCCAGCAGTCCCCTCCGAAATGAGCAGTTCTTC CASSPLRNEQFF
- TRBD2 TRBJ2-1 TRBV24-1 TGTGCCACCAGTGGGACTAGCGGTAGGTCCTCCTACAATGAGCAGTTCTTC CATSGTSGRSSYNEQFF
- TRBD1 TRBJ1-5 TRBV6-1 TGTGCCAGCAGTCCCTGGACAGGGACGCGCAATCAGCCCCAGCATTTT CASSPWTGTRNQPQHF
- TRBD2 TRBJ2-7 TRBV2 TGTGCCAGCAAGCTAGCGGGAGTGATTAGCTCCTACGAGCAGTACTTC CASKLAGVISSYEQYF
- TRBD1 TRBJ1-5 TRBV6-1 TGTGCCAGCAGCCCCTGGGACAGGGTGGATAGCAATCAGCCCCAGCATTTT CASSPWDRVDSNQPQHF
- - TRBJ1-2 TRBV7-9 TGTGCCAGCAACCCCCTCCGATATGGCTACACCTTC CASNPLRYGYTF
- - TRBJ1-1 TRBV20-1 TGCAGCTGGACAGTACCGGGGAACACTGAAGCTTTCTTT CSWTVPGNTEAFF
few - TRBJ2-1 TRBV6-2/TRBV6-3 TGTGCCAGCAGTTACTCGAGCGCAGGCATAACCTACAATGAGCAGTTCTTC CASSYSSAGITYNEQFF
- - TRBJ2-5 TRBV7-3 TGTGCCAGCAGCTCCTTAATTGGGGGGGCTGTCGAGACCCAGTACTTC CASSSLIGGAVETQYF
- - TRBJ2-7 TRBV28 TGTGCCAGCAGTTCAACAGGTGATATCTACGAGCAGTACTTC CASSSTGDIYEQYF
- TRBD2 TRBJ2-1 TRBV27 TGTGCCAGCAGCTCCACCTCTACTAGCGGAGACTACAATGAGCAGTTCTTC CASSSTSTSGDYNEQFF
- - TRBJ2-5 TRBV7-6 TGTGCCAGCAGCTTAGGGGAACAAGAGACCCAGTACTTC CASSLGEQETQYF
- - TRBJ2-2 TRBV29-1 TGCAGCGTTGAGTTCATTAGCCCTGAAAACACCGGGGAGCTGTTTTTT CSVEFISPENTGELFF
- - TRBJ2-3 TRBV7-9 TGTGCCAGCAGCTCGACGTCTAGCGAAACTAGCACAGATACGCAGTATTTT CASSSTSSETSTDTQYF
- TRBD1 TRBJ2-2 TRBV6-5 TGTGCCAGCAGTTATTCGGGACAGGGGGCGAACGGGGAGCTGTTTTTT CASSYSGQGANGELFF
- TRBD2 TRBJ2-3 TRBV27 TGTGCCAGCAGTTTTGCCCTAGCGGGACTCGATACGCAGTATTTT CASSFALAGLDTQYF
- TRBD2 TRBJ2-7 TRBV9 TGTGCCAGCAGCGTAGCGGGGGGGACTAGCGGGACCTACGAGCAGTACTTC CASSVAGGTSGTYEQYF